The 2 T cell receptor beta chains below all came from one sample that was sequenced in a study of T-cell reconstitution after alpha-beta-depleted transplantation in children. Unique molecular identifiers were used to barcode this TCRbeta library. TCRdb re-derived calls from the PCR reads in MiXCR, one entry per CDR3 protein. Among over 200,000 distinct CDR3 sequences listed, about a tenth were seen once. Here the sequenced sample was PBMCs, taken before TCRalphabeta/CD19-depleted stem cell transplant. These receptors were obtained from a child under two years old with acute myeloid leukemia, due to receive a stem cell transplant.

This clonotype has a count of ten or more. The chain uses TRBV7-2 and TRBJ2-2, with 7 bases fitting TRBD2. V dropped 0 bases and J dropped 1; count of bases not matched to a gene: 2. The CDR3 is made up of 16 amino acids. Germline CDR1 SGHTA, CDR2 FQGNSA. CDR3 protein: CASSLAGGKNTGELFF. The CDR3 DNA reads as TGTGCCAGCAGCTTAGCGGGAGGGAAGAACACCGGGGAGCTGTTTTTT.

This clonotype was found many times. This CDR3 reads CASSQGQAISGNTEAFF. The CDR3 DNA reads as TGCGCCAGCAGCCAGGGACAGGCTATCTCGGGTAACACTGAAGCTTTCTTT. V and J are TRBV4-1 and TRBJ1-1, with 8 positions matching TRBD1. From germline, CDR1 is MGHRA and CDR2 YSYEKL. The CDR3 has 17 residues. The trim removed 3 bases at V and 2 bases at J, leaving 11 bases unmatched.